Following are 5 T cell receptor beta chains from one sample sequenced in a study of identical twins. A single record per CDR3 protein comes from TCRdb applying MiXCR to the 5' RACE reads. The sample includes about 1.7 million distinct CDR3 sequences, less than 35% of them seen just once. The sequencing sample was made of cord blood. These receptors all come from a newborn girl in good health.

A note on this clonotype: A much bigger clone sits one base away, suggesting this may be a read error. The chain's CDR3 is CASSQVRLMNEQYF. DNA of the CDR3: TGCGCCAGCAGCCAAGTCCGCCTAATGAATGAGCAGTACTTC. The chain employs TRBV4-1 and TRBJ2-5; D remains ambiguous. This CDR3 is built from 14 residues. V lost 1 base to trimming and J lost 11 bases, with 17 bases between them. Germline CDR1 and CDR2: MGHRA and YSYEKL.

This clonotype appeared many times. This chain connects TRBV20-1 to TRBJ1-1; D is unclear. The CDR3 has 11 amino acids. Trimming cost V 1 base and J 0 bases, with 0 bases left between them. Per the germline V gene, CDR1 is DFQATT and CDR2 is SNEGSKA (reference sequence). The chain's CDR3 is CSARVNTEAFF. The CDR3 DNA reads as TGCAGTGCTAGAGTGAACACTGAAGCTTTCTTT.

This clonotype was picked up a small number of times. The rearrangement links TRBV11-2 to TRBJ2-3; 9 bases fit TRBD2. The CDR3 is 13 amino acids. The V gene's germline CDR1 is SGHAT and CDR2 FQNNGV. V shed 8 bases and J 5 bases; nucleotides not matched to a gene: 5. The CDR3 DNA sequence: TGTGCCAGCGGGGGACTAGCCGGAGATACGCAGTATTTT. It translates to CASGGLAGDTQYF.

The genes are TRBV3-1 and TRBJ2-7; TRBD2 is a possible D gene (6 bases). The CDR3 runs to 14 residues. V was cut by 4 bases and J by 4 bases, with 14 bases left in between. Germline V CDR1 and CDR2: LGHDT, YNNKEL (reference sequence). DNA for the CDR3: TGTGCCAGCAGCCCAGGCCAAGCGGGTTACGAGCAGTACTTC. Translation: CASSPGQAGYEQYF.

The chain couples TRBV5-1 to TRBJ2-1; TRBD1 aligns across 8 bases. CDR3 size: 17 residues. Germline-derived CDR1 and CDR2 are SGHRS and YFSETQ. V gave up 1 base and J gave up 3 bases; unmatched junction bases: 9. CDR3 nucleotide sequence: TGCGCCAGCAGCTTGCGATCCGGACAGGGTAACTACAATGAGCAGTTCTTC. As protein: CASSLRSGQGNYNEQFF. Full variable domain (missing parts from reference TRBV5-1 and TRBJ2-1): KAGVTQTPRYLIKTRGQQVTLSCSPISGHRSVSWYQQTPGQGLQFLFEYFSETQRNKGNFPGRFSGRQFSNSRSEMNVSTLELGDSALYLCASSLRSGQGNYNEQFFGPGTRLTVL.